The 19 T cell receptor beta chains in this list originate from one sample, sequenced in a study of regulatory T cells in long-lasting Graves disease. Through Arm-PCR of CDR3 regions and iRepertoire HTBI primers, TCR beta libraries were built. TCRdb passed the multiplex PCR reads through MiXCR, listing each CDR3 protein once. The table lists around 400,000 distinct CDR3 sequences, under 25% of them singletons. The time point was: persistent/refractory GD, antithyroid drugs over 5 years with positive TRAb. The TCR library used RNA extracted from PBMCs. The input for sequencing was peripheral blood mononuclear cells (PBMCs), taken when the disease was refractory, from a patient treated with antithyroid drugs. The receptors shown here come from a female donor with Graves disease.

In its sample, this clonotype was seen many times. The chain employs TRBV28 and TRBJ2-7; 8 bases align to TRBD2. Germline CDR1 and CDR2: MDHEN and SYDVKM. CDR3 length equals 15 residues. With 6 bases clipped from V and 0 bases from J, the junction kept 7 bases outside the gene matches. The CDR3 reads CASRPSGGNSYEQYF. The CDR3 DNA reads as TGTGCCAGCAGACCCAGCGGGGGTAACTCCTACGAGCAGTACTTC.

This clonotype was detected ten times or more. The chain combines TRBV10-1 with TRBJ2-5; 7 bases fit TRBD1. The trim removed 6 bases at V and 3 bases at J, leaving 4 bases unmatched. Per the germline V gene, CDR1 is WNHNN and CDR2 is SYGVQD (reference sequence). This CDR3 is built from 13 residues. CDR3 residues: CASRQGPEETQYF. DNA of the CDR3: TGCGCCAGCAGACAGGGGCCTGAAGAGACCCAGTACTTC.

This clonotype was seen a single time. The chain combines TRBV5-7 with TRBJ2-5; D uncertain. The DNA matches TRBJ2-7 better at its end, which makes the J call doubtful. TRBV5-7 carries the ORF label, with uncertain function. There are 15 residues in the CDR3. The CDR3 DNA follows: TGTGCCAGCAGCTTGGAATTTTCGAGCTCCTACGAGCAGTACTTC. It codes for CASSLEFSSSYEQYF.

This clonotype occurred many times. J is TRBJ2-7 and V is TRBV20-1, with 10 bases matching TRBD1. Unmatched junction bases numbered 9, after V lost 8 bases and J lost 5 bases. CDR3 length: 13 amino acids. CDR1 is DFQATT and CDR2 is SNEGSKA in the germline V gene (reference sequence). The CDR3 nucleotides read TGCAGTCTAGGGGGACAGGGGTTCAACGAGCAGTACTTC. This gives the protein CSLGGQGFNEQYF.

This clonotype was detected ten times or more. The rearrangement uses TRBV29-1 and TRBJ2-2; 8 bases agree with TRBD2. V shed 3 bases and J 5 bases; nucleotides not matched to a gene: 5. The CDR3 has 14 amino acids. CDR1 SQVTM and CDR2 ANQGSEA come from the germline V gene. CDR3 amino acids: CSVEDSGSTGELFF. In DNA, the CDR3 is TGCAGCGTTGAGGACAGCGGGAGTACCGGGGAGCTGTTTTTT.

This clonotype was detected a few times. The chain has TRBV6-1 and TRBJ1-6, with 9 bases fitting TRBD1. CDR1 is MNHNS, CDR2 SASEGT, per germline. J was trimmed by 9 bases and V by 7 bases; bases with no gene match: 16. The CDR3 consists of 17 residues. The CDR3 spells CASISTTTGGVISPLHF. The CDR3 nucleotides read TGTGCCAGCATCTCCACAACCACAGGGGGCGTTATTTCACCCCTCCACTTT.

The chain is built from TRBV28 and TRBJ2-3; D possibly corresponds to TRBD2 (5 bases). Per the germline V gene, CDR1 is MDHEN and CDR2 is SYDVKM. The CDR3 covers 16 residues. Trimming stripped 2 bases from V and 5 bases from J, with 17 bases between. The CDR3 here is CASSLGGEVILDTQYF. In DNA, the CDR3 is TGTGCCAGCAGTTTAGGAGGTGAAGTAATTTTAGATACGCAGTATTTT.

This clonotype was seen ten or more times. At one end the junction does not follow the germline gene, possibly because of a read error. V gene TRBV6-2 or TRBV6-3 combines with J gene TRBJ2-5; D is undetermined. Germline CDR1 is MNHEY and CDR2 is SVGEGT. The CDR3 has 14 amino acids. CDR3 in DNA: TGTGCCAGCAGGCCCGGGTGGGGTGAAGAGGCCCAGTACTTC. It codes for CASRPGWGEEAQYF.

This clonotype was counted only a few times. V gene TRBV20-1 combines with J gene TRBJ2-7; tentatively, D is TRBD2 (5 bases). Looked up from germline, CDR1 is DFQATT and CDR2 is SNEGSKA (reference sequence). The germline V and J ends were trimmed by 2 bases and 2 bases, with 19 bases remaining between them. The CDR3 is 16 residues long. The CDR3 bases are TGCAGTGCTAGACCCTCCTTGGGCGGGCCGCCCTACGAGCAGTACTTC. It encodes CSARPSLGGPPYEQYF.

CDR3 DNA sequence: TGCGCCAGCAGCTTGGAGGGCAGGGCAGGCCCTGAAGCTTTCTTT. It codes for CASSLEGRAGPEAFF. The chain employs TRBV5-1 and TRBJ1-1; D is possibly TRBD1 (5 bases). The CDR3 sequence is 15 residues long. Germline V gives CDR1 SGHRS, CDR2 YFSETQ. The V end lost 0 bases, the J end lost 6 bases, and 15 bases lay between the germline ends.

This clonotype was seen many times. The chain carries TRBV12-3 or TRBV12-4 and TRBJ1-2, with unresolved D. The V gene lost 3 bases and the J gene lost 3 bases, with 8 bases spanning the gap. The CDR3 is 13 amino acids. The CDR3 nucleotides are TGTGCCAGCAGTTTTGGGTCCTACTATGGCTACACCTTC. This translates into CASSFGSYYGYTF.

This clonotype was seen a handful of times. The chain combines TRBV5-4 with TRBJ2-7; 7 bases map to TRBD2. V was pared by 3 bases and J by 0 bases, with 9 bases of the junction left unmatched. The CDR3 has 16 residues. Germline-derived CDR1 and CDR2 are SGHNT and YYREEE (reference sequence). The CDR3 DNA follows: TGTGCCAGCAGCTCGGCTAGCGGAGGCGGCTCCTACGAGCAGTACTTC. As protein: CASSSASGGGSYEQYF.

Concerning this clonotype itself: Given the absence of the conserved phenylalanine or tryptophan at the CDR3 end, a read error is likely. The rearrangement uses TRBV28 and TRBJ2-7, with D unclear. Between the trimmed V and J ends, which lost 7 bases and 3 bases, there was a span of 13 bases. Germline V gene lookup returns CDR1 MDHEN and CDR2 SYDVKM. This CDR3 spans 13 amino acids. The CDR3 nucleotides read TGTGCCAGCACCTCCCCCAGGCTCTACGAGCAGTACATC. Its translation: CASTSPRLYEQYI.

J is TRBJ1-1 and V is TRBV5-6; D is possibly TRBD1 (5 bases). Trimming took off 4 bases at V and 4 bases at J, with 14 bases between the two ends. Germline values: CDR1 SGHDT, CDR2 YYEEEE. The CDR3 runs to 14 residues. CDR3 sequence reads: CASSQGVGITEAFF. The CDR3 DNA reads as TGTGCCAGCAGCCAGGGAGTGGGGATCACTGAAGCTTTCTTT.

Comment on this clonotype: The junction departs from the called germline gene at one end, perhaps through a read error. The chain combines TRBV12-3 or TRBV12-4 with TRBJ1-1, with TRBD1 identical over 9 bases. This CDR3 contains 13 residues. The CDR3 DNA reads TGTGCCAGCAGAGACAGGGGGGACACTGGAGCTTTCTTT. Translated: CASRDRGDTGAFF.

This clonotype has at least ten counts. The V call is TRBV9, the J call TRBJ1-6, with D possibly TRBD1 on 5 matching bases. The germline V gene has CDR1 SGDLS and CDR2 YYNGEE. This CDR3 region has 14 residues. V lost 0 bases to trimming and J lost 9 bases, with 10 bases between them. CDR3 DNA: TGTGCCAGCAGCGTAGAGGCAGGGTTTTCACCCCTCCACTTT. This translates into CASSVEAGFSPLHF. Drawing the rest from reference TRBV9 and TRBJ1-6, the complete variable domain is DSGVTQTPKHLITATGQRVTLRCSPRSGDLSVYWYQQSLDQGLQFLIQYYNGEERAKGNILERFSAQQFPDLHSELNLSSLELGDSALYFCASSVEAGFSPLHFGNGTRLTVT.

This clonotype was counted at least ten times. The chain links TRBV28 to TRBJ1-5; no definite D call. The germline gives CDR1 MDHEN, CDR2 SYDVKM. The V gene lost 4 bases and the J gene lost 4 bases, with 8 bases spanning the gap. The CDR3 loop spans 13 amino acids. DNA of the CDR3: TGTGCCAGCAGTTATTCCATGAATCAGCCCCAGCATTTT. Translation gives CASSYSMNQPQHF. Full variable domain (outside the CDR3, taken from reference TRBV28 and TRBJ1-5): DVKVTQSSRYLVKRTGEKVFLECVQDMDHENMFWYRQDPGLGLRLIYFSYDVKMKEKGDIPEGYSVSREKKERFSLILESASTNQTSMYLCASSYSMNQPQHFGDGTRLSIL.

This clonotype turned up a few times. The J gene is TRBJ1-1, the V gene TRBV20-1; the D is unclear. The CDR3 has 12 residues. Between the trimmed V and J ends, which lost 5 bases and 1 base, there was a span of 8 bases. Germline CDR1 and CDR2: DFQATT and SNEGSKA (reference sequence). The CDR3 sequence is CSAEGTNTEAFF. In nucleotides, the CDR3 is TGCAGTGCTGAAGGTACGAACACTGAAGCTTTCTTT.

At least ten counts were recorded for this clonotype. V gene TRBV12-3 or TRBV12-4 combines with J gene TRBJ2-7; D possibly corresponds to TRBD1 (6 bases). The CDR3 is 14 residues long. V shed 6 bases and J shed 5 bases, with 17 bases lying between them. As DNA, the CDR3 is TGTGCCAGCAGCTACCGGGACACTACACACGAGCAGTACTTC. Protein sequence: CASSYRDTTHEQYF.